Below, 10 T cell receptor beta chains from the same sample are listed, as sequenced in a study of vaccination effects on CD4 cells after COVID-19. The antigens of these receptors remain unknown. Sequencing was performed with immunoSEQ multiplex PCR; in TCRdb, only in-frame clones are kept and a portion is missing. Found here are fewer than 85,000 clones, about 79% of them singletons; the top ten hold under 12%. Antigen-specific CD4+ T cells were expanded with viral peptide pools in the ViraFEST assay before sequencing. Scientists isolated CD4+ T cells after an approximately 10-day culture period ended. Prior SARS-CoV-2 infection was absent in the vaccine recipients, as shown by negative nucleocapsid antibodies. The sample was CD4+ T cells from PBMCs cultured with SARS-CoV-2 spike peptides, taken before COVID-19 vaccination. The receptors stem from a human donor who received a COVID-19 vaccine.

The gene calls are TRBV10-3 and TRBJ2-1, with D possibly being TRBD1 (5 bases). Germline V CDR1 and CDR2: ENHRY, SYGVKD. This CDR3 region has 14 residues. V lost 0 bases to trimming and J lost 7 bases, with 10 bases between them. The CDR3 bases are TGTGCCATCAGTGAGTCTGTGGGGCGGAATGAGCAGTTCTTC. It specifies CAISESVGRNEQFF.

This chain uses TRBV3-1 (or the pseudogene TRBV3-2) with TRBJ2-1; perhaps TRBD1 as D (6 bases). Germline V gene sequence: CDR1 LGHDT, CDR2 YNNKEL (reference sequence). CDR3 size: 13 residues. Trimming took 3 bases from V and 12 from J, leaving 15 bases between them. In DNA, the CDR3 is TGTGCCAGCAGCCACTCTGGATTGACAGGGCAGTTCTTC. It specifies CASSHSGLTGQFF.

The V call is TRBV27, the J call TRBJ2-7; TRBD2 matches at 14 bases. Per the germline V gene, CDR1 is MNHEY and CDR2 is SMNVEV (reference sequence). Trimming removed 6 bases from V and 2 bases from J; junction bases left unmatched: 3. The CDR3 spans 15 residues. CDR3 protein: CASSRLAGGPYEQYV. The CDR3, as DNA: TGTGCCAGCAGCAGACTAGCGGGGGGGCCCTACGAGCAGTACGTC.

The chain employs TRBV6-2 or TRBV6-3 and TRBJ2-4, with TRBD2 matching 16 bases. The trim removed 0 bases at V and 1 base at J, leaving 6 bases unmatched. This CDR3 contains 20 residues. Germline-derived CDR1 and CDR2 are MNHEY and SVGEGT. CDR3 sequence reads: CASSYSGTSGGAPAKNIQYF. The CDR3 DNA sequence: TGTGCCAGCAGTTACTCCGGGACTAGCGGGGGGGCCCCGGCCAAAAACATTCAGTACTTC.

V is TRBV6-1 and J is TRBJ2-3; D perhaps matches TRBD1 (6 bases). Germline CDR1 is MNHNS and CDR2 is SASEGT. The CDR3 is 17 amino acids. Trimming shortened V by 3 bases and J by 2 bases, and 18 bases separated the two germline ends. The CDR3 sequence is CASSDRGWIGSTDTQYF. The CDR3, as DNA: TGTGCCAGCAGTGACAGGGGTTGGATCGGGTCCACAGATACGCAGTATTTT.

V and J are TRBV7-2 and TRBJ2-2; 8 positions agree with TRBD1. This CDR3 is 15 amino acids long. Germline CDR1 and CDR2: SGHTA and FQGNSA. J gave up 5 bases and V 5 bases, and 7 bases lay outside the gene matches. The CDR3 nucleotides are TGTGCCAGCAGCAGACAGGGGCGGTTAACCGGGGAGCTGTTTTTT. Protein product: CASSRQGRLTGELFF.

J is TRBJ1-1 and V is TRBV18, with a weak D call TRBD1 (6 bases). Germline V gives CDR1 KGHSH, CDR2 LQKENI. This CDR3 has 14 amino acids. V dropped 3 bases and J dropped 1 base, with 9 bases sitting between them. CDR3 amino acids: CASSPGHQNTEAFF. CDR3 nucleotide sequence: TGTGCCAGCTCACCGGGACACCAGAACACTGAAGCTTTCTTT.

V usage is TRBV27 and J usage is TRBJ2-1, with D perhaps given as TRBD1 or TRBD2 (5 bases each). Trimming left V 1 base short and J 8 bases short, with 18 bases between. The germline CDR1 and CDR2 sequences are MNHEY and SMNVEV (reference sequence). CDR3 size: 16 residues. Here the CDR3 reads CASSLFPRPGRDEQFF. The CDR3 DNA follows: TGTGCCAGCAGTTTATTTCCGAGACCGGGGCGCGATGAGCAGTTCTTC.

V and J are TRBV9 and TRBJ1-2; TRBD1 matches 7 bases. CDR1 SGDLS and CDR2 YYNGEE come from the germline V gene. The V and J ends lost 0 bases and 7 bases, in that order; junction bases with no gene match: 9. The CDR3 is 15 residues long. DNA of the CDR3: TGTGCCAGCAGCGTAGGTGGTTCAGGGGGAAGTGGCTACACCTTC. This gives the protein CASSVGGSGGSGYTF. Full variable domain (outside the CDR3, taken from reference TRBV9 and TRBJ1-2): DSGVTQTPKHLITATGQRVTLRCSPRSGDLSVYWYQQSLDQGLQFLIQYYNGEERAKGNILERFSAQQFPDLHSELNLSSLELGDSALYFCASSVGGSGGSGYTFGSGTRLTVV.

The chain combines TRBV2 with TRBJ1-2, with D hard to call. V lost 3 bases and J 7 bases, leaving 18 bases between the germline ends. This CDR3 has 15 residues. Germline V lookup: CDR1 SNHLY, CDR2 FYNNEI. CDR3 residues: CASSDYSGNYGGYTF. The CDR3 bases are TGTGCCAGCAGTGATTACTCCGGTAACTATGGTGGCTACACCTTC. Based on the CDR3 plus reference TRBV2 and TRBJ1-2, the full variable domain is EPEVTQTPSHQVTQMGQEVILRCVPISNHLYFYWYRQILGQKVEFLVSFYNNEISEKSEIFDDQFSVERPDGSNFTLKIRSTKLEDSAMYFCASSDYSGNYGGYTFGSGTRLTVV.